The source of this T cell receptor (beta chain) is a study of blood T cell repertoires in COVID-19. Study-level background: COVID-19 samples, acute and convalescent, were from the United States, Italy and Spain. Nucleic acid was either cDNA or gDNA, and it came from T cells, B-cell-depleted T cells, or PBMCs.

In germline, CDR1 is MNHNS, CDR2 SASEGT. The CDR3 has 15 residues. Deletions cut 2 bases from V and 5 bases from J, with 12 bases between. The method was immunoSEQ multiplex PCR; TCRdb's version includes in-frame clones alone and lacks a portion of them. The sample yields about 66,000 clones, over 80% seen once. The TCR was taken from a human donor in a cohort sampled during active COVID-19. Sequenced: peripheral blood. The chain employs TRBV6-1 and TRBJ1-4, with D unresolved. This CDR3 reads CASSEWRIGNEKLFF. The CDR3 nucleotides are TGTGCCAGCAGTGAATGGAGGATCGGGAATGAAAAACTGTTTTTT.